This T cell receptor (beta chain) comes out of a study of T-cell reconstitution after alpha-beta-depleted transplantation in children. Study-level findings and limits: Expanded clones from the graft, numbering several hundred, reportedly supplied alpha-beta T cells about two months after transplant. Surviving thymic progenitors and recipient T cells were the source of high TCRbeta diversity at day 60 in some patients.

Unique molecular identifiers were used to barcode this TCRbeta library. TCRdb re-called the PCR reads with MiXCR, one entry per CDR3 protein. The sample has approximately 31,000 distinct CDR3 sequences, roughly 6.7% seen once. Deletions cut 6 bases from V and 6 bases from J, with 6 bases between. Germline lookup yields CDR1 PRHDT and CDR2 FYEKMQ (reference sequence). This CDR3 is 11 amino acids long. There are many counts of this clonotype. Its antigen is unidentified. The receptor's source is a child less than two years old who had a stem cell transplant for acute myeloid leukemia, so the T cells may come from the graft donor. Sequencing was performed on peripheral blood, taken 60 days after TCRalphabeta/CD19-depleted stem cell transplant. V and J are TRBV13 and TRBJ2-1, with D possibly being TRBD2 (6 bases). The DNA for the CDR3 is TGTGCCAGCAGGGGGGGCAATGAGCAGTTCTTC. Protein: CASRGGNEQFF.